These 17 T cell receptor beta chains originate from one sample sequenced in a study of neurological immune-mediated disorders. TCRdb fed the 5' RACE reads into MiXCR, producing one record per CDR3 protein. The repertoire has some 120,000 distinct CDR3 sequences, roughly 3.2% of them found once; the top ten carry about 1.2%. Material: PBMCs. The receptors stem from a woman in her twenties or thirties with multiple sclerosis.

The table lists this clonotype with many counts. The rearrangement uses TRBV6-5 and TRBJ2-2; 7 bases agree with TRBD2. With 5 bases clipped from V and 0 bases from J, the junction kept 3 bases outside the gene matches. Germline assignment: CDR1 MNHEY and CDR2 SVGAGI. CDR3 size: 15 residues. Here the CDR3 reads CASSPGTTNTGELFF. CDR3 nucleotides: TGTGCCAGCAGTCCCGGGACTACGAACACCGGGGAGCTGTTTTTT.

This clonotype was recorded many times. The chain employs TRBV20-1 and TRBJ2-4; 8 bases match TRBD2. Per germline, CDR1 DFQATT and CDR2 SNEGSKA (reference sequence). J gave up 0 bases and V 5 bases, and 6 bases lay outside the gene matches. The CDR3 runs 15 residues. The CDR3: CSAASGGEAKNIQYF. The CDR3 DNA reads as TGCAGTGCTGCGAGCGGGGGTGAAGCCAAAAACATTCAGTACTTC.

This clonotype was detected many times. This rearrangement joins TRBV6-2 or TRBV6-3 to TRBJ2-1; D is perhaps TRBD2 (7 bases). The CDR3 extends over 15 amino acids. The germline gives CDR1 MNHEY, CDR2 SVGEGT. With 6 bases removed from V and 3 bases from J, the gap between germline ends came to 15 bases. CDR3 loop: CASRTGGGDYNEQFF. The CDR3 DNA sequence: TGTGCCAGCAGGACAGGCGGGGGCGACTACAATGAGCAGTTCTTC.

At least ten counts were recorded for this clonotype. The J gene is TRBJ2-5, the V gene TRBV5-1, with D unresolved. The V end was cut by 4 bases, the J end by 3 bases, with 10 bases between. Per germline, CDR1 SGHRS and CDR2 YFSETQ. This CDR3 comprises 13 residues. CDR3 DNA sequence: TGCGCCAGCAGCAAGACAAGGAAAGAGACCCAGTACTTC. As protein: CASSKTRKETQYF.

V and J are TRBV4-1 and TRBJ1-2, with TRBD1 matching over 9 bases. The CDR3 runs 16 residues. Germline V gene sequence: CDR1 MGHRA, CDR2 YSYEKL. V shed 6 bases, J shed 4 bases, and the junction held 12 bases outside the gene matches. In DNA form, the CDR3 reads TGCGCCAGCAGTCCCGACAGGGGGGACCTGGCCTATGGCTACACCTTC. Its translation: CASSPDRGDLAYGYTF.

The CDR3 coding sequence is TGCAGCGTTGCAGCCGGGACAGGGGTTAATGAGCAGTTCTTC. It codes for CSVAAGTGVNEQFF. The J gene is TRBJ2-1, the V gene TRBV29-1; 10 nucleotides line up with TRBD1. V gave up 4 bases and J gave up 7 bases; unmatched junction bases: 7. From germline, CDR1 is SQVTM and CDR2 ANQGSEA. The CDR3 spans 14 residues.

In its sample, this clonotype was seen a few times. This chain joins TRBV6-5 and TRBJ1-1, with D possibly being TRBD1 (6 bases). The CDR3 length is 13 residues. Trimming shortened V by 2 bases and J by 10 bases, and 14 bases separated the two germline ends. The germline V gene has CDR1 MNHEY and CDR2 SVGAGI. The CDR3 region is CASSYVRGRGAFF. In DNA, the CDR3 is TGTGCCAGCAGTTACGTTAGGGGGAGGGGAGCTTTCTTT.

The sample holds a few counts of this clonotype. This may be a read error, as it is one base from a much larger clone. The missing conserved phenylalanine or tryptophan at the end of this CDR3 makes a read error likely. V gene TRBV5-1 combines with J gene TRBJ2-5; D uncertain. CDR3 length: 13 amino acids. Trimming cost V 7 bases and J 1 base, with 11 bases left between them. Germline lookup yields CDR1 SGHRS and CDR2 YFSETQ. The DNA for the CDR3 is TGCGCCAGCCACGGCCAACCCCAAGAGACCCAGTACTGC. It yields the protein CASHGQPQETQYC.

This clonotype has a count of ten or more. CDR3 coding DNA: TGTGCCAGCGGTCAGACAGGGACCGGGGCCAACGTCCTGACTTTC. Encoded protein: CASGQTGTGANVLTF. The chain employs TRBV6-6 and TRBJ2-6; 7 bases match TRBD1. Trimming at V came to 8 bases and at J to 4 bases, leaving 8 bases not matched to a gene. Germline values: CDR1 MNHNY, CDR2 SVGAGI (reference sequence). The CDR3 has 15 amino acids.

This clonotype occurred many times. CDR3 DNA: TGCAGTGCCCTGGCGGGATTCGCGAACACCGGGGAGCTGTTTTTT. This gives the protein CSALAGFANTGELFF. This chain uses TRBV20-1 with TRBJ2-2; the D gene is possibly TRBD2 (6 bases). The CDR3 extends over 15 amino acids. The V gene's germline CDR1 is DFQATT and CDR2 SNEGSKA (reference sequence). Trimming stripped 6 bases from V and 0 bases from J, with 14 bases between.

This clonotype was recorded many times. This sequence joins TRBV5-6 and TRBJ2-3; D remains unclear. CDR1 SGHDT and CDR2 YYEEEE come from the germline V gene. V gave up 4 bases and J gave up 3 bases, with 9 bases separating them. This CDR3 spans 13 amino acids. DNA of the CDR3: TGTGCCAGCAGCCCCGCCCCTACAGATACGCAGTATTTT. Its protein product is CASSPAPTDTQYF.

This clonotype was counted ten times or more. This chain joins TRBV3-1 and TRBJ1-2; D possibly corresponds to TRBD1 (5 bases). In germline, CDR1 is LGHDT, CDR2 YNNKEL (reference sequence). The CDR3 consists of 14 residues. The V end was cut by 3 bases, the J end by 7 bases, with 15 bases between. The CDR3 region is CASSHERAGIGYTF. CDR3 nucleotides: TGTGCCAGCAGCCACGAGAGGGCAGGGATTGGCTACACCTTC.

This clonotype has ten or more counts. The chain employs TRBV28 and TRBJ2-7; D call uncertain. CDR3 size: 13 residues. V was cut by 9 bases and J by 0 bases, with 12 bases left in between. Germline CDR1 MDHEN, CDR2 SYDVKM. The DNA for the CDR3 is TGTGCCAGTAAGACGCCAACCTCCTACGAGCAGTACTTC. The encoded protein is CASKTPTSYEQYF.

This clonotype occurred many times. The CDR3 DNA reads as TGTGCCAGCAAGGAGGGTATGGGTTCACCCCTCCACTTT. It specifies CASKEGMGSPLHF. The chain links TRBV6-6 to TRBJ1-6; D is undetermined. V lost 7 bases and J 9 bases, leaving 13 bases between the germline ends. CDR1 is MNHNY, CDR2 SVGAGI, per germline (reference sequence). The CDR3 runs to 13 residues.

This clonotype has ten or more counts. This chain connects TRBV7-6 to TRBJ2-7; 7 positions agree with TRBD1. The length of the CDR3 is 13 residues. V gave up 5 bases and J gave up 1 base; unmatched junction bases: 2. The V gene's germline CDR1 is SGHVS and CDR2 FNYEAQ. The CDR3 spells CASSPTGSYEQYF. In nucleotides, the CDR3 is TGTGCCAGCAGCCCGACAGGGTCCTACGAGCAGTACTTC. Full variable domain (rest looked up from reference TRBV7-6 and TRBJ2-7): GAGVSQSPRYKVTKRGQDVALRCDPISGHVSLYWYRQALGQGPEFLTYFNYEAQQDKSGLPNDRFSAERPEGSISTLTIQRTEQRDSAMYRCASSPTGSYEQYFGPGTRLTVT.

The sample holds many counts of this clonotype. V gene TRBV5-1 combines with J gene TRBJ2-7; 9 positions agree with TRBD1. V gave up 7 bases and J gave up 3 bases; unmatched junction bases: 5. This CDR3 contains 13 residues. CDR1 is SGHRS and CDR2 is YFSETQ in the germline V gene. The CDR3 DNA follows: TGCGCCAGCTGCCGGGACAGGGACTACGAGCAGTACTTC. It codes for CASCRDRDYEQYF.

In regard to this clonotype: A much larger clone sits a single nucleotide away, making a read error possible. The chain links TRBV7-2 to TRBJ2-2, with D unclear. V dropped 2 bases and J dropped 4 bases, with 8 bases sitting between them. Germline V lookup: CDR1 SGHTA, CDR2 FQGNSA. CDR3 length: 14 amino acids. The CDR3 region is CASSLFPSTGELFF. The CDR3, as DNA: TGTGCCAGCAGCTTATTTCCGAGCACCGGGGAGCTGTTTTTT.